A single sample gave rise to the 10 T cell receptor beta chains below, sequenced in a study of blood T cell repertoires in COVID-19. The method was immunoSEQ multiplex PCR; TCRdb's version includes in-frame clones alone and lacks a portion of them. This sample has 150,000 to 200,000 clones, with approximately 85% found just once. The sequencing input was peripheral blood. Receptors were obtained from a woman of 80 years or more with COVID-19, enrolled during active disease.

This rearrangement joins TRBV28 to TRBJ2-2, with 10 bases fitting TRBD2. With 5 bases clipped from V and 6 bases from J, the junction kept 6 bases outside the gene matches. CDR3 size: 15 residues. The V gene's germline CDR1 is MDHEN and CDR2 SYDVKM. The CDR3 sequence is CASSETSGFPGELFF. Written as DNA, the CDR3 is TGTGCCAGCAGTGAGACTAGCGGGTTTCCCGGGGAGCTGTTTTTT. Looking up the rest from reference TRBV28 and TRBJ2-2 gives the full variable domain: DVKVTQSSRYLVKRTGEKVFLECVQDMDHENMFWYRQDPGLGLRLIYFSYDVKMKEKGDIPEGYSVSREKKERFSLILESASTNQTSMYLCASSETSGFPGELFFGEGSRLTVL.

The rearrangement links TRBV5-1 to TRBJ1-1; D perhaps matches TRBD1 (6 bases). Germline V gene data show CDR1 as SGHRS and CDR2 as YFSETQ. The CDR3 consists of 14 residues. Trimming stripped 0 bases from V and 7 bases from J, with 13 bases between. The CDR3 sequence is CASSLAGGLSEAFF. The CDR3 bases are TGCGCCAGCAGCTTGGCGGGGGGGCTTAGTGAAGCTTTCTTT. The entire variable domain, with the rest obtained from reference TRBV5-1 and TRBJ1-1, is as follows: KAGVTQTPRYLIKTRGQQVTLSCSPISGHRSVSWYQQTPGQGLQFLFEYFSETQRNKGNFPGRFSGRQFSNSRSEMNVSTLELGDSALYLCASSLAGGLSEAFFGQGTRLTVV.

The V and J genes are TRBV24-1 and TRBJ2-1; 8 bases match TRBD1. V was clipped by 4 bases and J by 9 bases; unmatched bases: 4. The CDR3 totals 13 residues. CDR1 and CDR2 from the germline V gene are KGHDR and SFDVKD. The CDR3 sequence is CATSDRDRPEQFF. In DNA, the CDR3 is TGTGCCACCAGTGACCGGGACAGGCCTGAGCAGTTCTTC.

The rearrangement links TRBV2 to TRBJ2-2; D ambiguous. This CDR3 contains 13 residues. Trimming took off 6 bases at V and 4 bases at J, with 9 bases between the two ends. Germline values: CDR1 SNHLY, CDR2 FYNNEI. CDR3 nucleotides: TGTGCCAGCAGAGCCCTTGTCACCGGGGAGCTGTTTTTT. Translating it yields CASRALVTGELFF.

The CDR3 is CASSRTRGLAQPQHF. The CDR3 DNA sequence: TGTGCCAGCTCACGCACCAGGGGGCTGGCTCAGCCCCAGCATTTT. This chain links TRBV18 with TRBJ1-5; 8 bases line up with TRBD1. V shed 4 bases, J shed 6 bases, and the junction held 8 bases outside the gene matches. This CDR3 contains 15 residues. Germline V gene lookup returns CDR1 KGHSH and CDR2 LQKENI.

This clone came up once. The chain uses TRBV2 and TRBJ1-1, with D possibly TRBD1 on 5 matching bases. Trimming took off 5 bases at V and 4 bases at J, with 11 bases between the two ends. The CDR3 totals 13 residues. Germline V gene data show CDR1 as SNHLY and CDR2 as FYNNEI. CDR3: CASSLDGGTEAFF. CDR3 coding DNA: TGTGCCAGCAGTCTGGACGGGGGCACTGAAGCTTTCTTT. Full variable domain (missing parts from reference TRBV2 and TRBJ1-1): EPEVTQTPSHQVTQMGQEVILRCVPISNHLYFYWYRQILGQKVEFLVSFYNNEISEKSEIFDDQFSVERPDGSNFTLKIRSTKLEDSAMYFCASSLDGGTEAFFGQGTRLTVV.

The chain links TRBV12-5 to TRBJ2-3; 9 bases agree with TRBD1. CDR3 length: 15 amino acids. Germline loops: CDR1 LGHNT, CDR2 FRNRAP. The J segment lost 1 base and the V segment lost 1 base, leaving 0 bases of the junction unmatched. For the CDR3, the DNA is TGTGCTAGTGGTTTGGGGACAGGGGGCACAGATACGCAGTATTTT. It codes for CASGLGTGGTDTQYF.

The chain links TRBV7-3 to TRBJ2-1; 8 bases line up with TRBD2. The CDR3 is 14 amino acids. Germline-derived CDR1 and CDR2 are SGHTA and FQGTGA. Germline trimming cut 5 bases from V and 3 bases from J; bases unmatched to any gene: 3. CDR3 amino acids: CASSVSGIYNEQFF. Here the CDR3 DNA reads TGTGCCAGCAGCGTTAGCGGGATCTACAATGAGCAGTTCTTC.

This chain joins TRBV28 and TRBJ1-5; 8 bases agree with TRBD1. The J segment lost 9 bases and the V segment lost 8 bases, leaving 12 bases of the junction unmatched. Germline CDR1 reads MDHEN; CDR2 reads SYDVKM. This CDR3 comprises 14 residues. CDR3 in DNA: TGTGCCAGCCTGGGACAGGTATCGACTTGGCCCCAGCATTTT. This translates into CASLGQVSTWPQHF.

The chain is built from TRBV30 and TRBJ1-1; no definite D call. CDR3 length equals 14 residues. Germline V lookup: CDR1 GTSNPN, CDR2 SVGIG (reference sequence). The V gene lost 3 bases and the J gene lost 5 bases, with 16 bases spanning the gap. The CDR3 DNA reads as TGTGCCTGGAGGGCCGAGGTATGGTTTACTGAAGCTTTCTTT. Protein sequence: CAWRAEVWFTEAFF.